The 4 T cell receptor beta chains presented below share a single source sample, sequenced in a study of blood T cell repertoires in COVID-19. The table came from immunoSEQ multiplex PCR; TCRdb's copy has only in-frame clones and leaves some out. The data show 250,000 to 300,000 clones, about 90% seen once. The source material was peripheral blood. Receptor source: a woman aged 35 to 49 with acute or convalescent COVID-19.

This chain connects TRBV9 to TRBJ2-1; D unclear. CDR1 is SGDLS and CDR2 is YYNGEE in the germline V gene. Trimming pared 3 bases from V and 0 bases from J, leaving 7 bases between. This CDR3 is built from 14 residues. The CDR3: CASSGGFSYNEQFF. The CDR3 region has the DNA TGTGCCAGCAGCGGCGGTTTCTCCTACAATGAGCAGTTCTTC. Filled out from reference TRBV9 and TRBJ2-1, the complete variable domain reads DSGVTQTPKHLITATGQRVTLRCSPRSGDLSVYWYQQSLDQGLQFLIQYYNGEERAKGNILERFSAQQFPDLHSELNLSSLELGDSALYFCASSGGFSYNEQFFGPGTRLTVL.

This clone has just one count. The chain has TRBV19 and TRBJ1-1; perhaps TRBD1 as D (5 bases). V dropped 1 base and J dropped 1 base, with 13 bases sitting between them. The CDR3 runs 16 residues. Germline V gene sequence: CDR1 LNHDA, CDR2 SQIVND (reference sequence). The CDR3, as DNA: TGTGCCAGTAGTATAGGGTGGGGGGGAGAGAACACTGAAGCTTTCTTT. Its translation is CASSIGWGGENTEAFF.

The rearrangement links TRBV3-1 (or the pseudogene TRBV3-2) to TRBJ2-5, with TRBD2 matching 8 bases. This CDR3 region has 15 residues. Per the germline V gene, CDR1 is LGHDT and CDR2 is YNNKEL (reference sequence). The ends lost 6 bases at V and 5 bases at J; junction bases unmatched: 11. The CDR3 DNA is TGTGCCAGCAGACCCGTCGGTAGCGGGGTCGAGACCCAGTACTTC. Residues: CASRPVGSGVETQYF.

This clone occurred once. The chain uses TRBV6-2 or TRBV6-3 and TRBJ1-1; D is uncertain. CDR3 length: 13 residues. Germline lookup yields CDR1 MNHEY and CDR2 SVGEGT. Trimming left V 2 bases short and J 3 bases short, with 7 bases between. DNA for the CDR3: TGTGCCAGCAGTTACGGGAGGGACACTGAAGCTTTCTTT. It codes for CASSYGRDTEAFF.